Below, one T cell receptor (beta chain) is given with its context. Its antigen is unidentified. The record originates from a study of T-cell memory formation after mild COVID-19. Study conclusions and caveats: For second-wave clones that peaked at day 37, SARS-CoV-2 specificity went unverified. In pre-infection memory, a portion of responding clones appeared, which suggested that cross-reactive memory joined.

After 5'RACE with constant-segment primers, TCR alpha and TCR beta cDNA libraries carrying sample barcodes and UMIs were obtained. TCRdb reanalysed the 5' RACE reads using MiXCR and keeps one entry per CDR3 protein. The table has about half a million distinct CDR3 sequences, roughly 18% seen once. Per the germline V gene, CDR1 is MGHRA and CDR2 is YSYEKL. This CDR3 region has 15 residues. V lost 0 bases, J lost 8 bases, and 16 bases lay in between. Sequences were obtained from PBMCs or a T cell subset sorted from them (not recorded which). The clonotype comes from an adult woman who had mild COVID-19 (a few samples of this study predate the infection). Cell type and time point are not known. The chain uses TRBV4-1 and TRBJ1-2, with unresolved D. The CDR3 DNA is TGCGCCAGCAGCCAAGATCAGACTAACTCGGAAGGCTACACCTTC. This encodes CASSQDQTNSEGYTF.